This TCR beta chain is from a study of T cell responses to AZD1222 COVID-19 vaccine. Study-level results: Among those given AZD1222, only five or six were seropositive at baseline. When two AZD1222 doses had been given, Spike-specific TCR breadth and depth rose.

Trimming removed 5 bases from V and 4 bases from J, with 6 bases in between. The CDR3 totals 12 residues. Germline CDR1 reads LNHDA; CDR2 reads SQIVND (reference sequence). Only in-frame clones appear in the TCRdb table, and some are missing; sequencing was by immunoSEQ multiplex PCR. The data show under 150,000 clones, roughly 85% seen once. In the case of this clone: Its antigen is unidentified.

The rearrangement uses TRBV19 and TRBJ1-3; D is uncertain. The sequences come from peripheral blood, collected 28 days after the second dose of the MenACWY control vaccine. This TCR was recovered from an adult who received the MenACWY meningococcal vaccine as a control. CDR3 bases: TGTGCCAGTAGTCCTTGGGGAAACACCATATATTTT. This gives the protein CASSPWGNTIYF.